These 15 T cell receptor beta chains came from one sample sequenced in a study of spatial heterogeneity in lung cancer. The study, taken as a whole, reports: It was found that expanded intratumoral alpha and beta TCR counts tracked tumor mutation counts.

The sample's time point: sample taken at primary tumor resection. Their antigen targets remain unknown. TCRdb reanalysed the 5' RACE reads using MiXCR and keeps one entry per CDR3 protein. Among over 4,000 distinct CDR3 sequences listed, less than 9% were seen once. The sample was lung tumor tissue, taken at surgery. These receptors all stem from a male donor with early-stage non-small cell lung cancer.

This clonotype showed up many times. CDR3 in amino acids: CASSQETGDGETQYF. The CDR3 DNA follows: TGCGCCAGCAGCCAAGAAACAGGGGATGGAGAGACCCAGTACTTC. This sequence joins TRBV4-1 and TRBJ2-5; 7 bases agree with TRBD1. Germline CDR1 and CDR2: MGHRA and YSYEKL. The CDR3 consists of 15 residues. V was pared by 0 bases and J by 4 bases, with 5 bases of the junction left unmatched.

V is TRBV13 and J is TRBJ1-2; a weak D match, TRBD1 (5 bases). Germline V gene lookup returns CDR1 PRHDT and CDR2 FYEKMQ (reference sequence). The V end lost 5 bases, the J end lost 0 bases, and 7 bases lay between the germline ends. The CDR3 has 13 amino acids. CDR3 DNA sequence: TGTGCCAGCAGCATCAGGGCTAACTATGGCTACACCTTC. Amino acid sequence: CASSIRANYGYTF.

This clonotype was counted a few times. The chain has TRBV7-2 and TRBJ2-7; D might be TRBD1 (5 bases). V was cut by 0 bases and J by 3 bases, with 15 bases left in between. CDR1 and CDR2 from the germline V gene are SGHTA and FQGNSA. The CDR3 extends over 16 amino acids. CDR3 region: CASSLASFSGIYEQYF. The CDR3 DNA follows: TGTGCCAGCAGCTTAGCCTCATTCTCAGGGATCTACGAGCAGTACTTC.

The CDR3 region has the DNA TGTGCCAGCCTTTGGGCTAGCGAGTACAATGAGCAGTTCTTC. Encoded protein: CASLWASEYNEQFF. The chain joins TRBV6-1 to TRBJ2-1, with D perhaps TRBD2 (6 bases). Trimming removed 8 bases at V and 4 bases at J, with 15 bases between. Germline V gene sequence: CDR1 MNHNS, CDR2 SASEGT. There are 14 residues in the CDR3.

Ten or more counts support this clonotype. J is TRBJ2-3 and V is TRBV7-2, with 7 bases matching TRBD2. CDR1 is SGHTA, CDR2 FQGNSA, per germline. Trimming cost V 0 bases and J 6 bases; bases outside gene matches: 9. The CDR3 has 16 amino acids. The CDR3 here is CASSLAGGTQGDTQYF. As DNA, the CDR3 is TGTGCCAGCAGCTTAGCGGGGGGGACTCAAGGCGATACGCAGTATTTT.

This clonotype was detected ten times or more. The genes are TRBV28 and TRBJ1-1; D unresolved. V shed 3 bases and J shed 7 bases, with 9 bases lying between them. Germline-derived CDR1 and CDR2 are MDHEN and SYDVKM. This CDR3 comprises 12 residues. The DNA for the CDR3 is TGTGCCAGCAGTTTCGCCCGATATGAAGCTTTCTTT. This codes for CASSFARYEAFF.

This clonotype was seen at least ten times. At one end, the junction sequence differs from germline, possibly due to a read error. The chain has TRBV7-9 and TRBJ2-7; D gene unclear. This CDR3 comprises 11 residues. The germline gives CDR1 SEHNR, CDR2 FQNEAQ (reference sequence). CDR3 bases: TGTGCCAGCAGCTCTTCCCGGGCTGAAGCCTTC. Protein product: CASSSSRAEAF.

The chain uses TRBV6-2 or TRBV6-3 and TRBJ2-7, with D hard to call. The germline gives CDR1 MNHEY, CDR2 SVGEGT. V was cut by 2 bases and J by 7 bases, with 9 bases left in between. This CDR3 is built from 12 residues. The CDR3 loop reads CASSYGRQEQYF. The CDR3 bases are TGTGCCAGCAGTTACGGCAGGCAGGAGCAGTACTTC.

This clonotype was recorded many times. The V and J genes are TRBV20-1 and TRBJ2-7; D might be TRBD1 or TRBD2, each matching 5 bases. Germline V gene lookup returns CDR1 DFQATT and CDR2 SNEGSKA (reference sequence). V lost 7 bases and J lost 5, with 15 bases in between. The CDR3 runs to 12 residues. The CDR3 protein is CSGSGLGDEQYF. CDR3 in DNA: TGCAGTGGTTCAGGGTTGGGGGACGAGCAGTACTTC.

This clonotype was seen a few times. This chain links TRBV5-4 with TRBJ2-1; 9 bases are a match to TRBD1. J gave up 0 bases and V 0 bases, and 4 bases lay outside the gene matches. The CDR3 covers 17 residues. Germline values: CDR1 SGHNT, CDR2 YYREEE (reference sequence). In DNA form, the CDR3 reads TGTGCCAGCAGCTTGGGGACAGGGGCCAGCTCCTACAATGAGCAGTTCTTC. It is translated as CASSLGTGASSYNEQFF.

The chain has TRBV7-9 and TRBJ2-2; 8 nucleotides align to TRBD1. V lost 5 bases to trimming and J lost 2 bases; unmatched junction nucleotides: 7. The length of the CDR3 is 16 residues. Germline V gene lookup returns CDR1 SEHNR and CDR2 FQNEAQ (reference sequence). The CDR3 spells CASSLRTGSNTGELFF. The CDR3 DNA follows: TGTGCCAGCAGCCTCCGGACAGGGTCAAACACCGGGGAGCTGTTTTTT.

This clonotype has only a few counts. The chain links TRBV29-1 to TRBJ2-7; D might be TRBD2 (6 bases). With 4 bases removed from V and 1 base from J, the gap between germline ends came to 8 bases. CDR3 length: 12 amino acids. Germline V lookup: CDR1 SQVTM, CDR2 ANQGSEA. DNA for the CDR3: TGCAGCGTTGCTAGCGTTTCCTACGAGCAGTACTTC. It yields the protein CSVASVSYEQYF.

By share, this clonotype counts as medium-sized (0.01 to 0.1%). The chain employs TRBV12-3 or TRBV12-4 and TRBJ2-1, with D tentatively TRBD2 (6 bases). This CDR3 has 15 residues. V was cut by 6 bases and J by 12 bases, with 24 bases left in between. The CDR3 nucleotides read TGTGCCAGCAGGGTGGGAGCGGGTGTATTTAGCGCGCAGTTCTTC. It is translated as CASRVGAGVFSAQFF.

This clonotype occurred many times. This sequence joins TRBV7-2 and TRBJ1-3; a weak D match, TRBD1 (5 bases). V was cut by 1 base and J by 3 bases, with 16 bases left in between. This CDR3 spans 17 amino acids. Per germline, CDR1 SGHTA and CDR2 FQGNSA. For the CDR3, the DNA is TGTGCCAGCAGCTTAGGGGGAAAGGGGCTTGATGGAAACACCATATATTTT. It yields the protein CASSLGGKGLDGNTIYF.

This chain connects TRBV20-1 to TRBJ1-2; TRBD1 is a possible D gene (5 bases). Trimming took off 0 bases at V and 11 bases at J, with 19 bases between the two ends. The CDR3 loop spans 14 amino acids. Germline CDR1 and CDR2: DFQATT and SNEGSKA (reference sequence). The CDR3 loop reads CSARDKGELGGYTF. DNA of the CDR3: TGCAGTGCTAGAGATAAAGGGGAATTGGGTGGTTACACCTTC.